Below, one TCR beta chain is given with its context. Its antigen is unidentified. Profiled with immunoSEQ multiplex PCR; TCRdb holds only in-frame clones, not every one. Of about 130,000 clones listed, roughly 94% were seen once; the top ten hold roughly 2%. The data were taken from a study of T cell responses to AZD1222 COVID-19 vaccine. Whole-study findings and limits: There were vaccine-associated CD4 TCRs across spike, dominant at 160-218 and 743-854. Two doses of AZD1222 preceded a rise in Spike-specific TCR breadth and depth. Donor demographics were predominantly white British with a female majority; clonal diversity may be underestimated. Reportedly, close to half of spike-specific TCRs are directed against unmutated variant regions.

CDR3 length equals 15 residues. Germline-derived CDR1 and CDR2 are SGHAT and FQNNGV. After removal of 7 bases from V and 4 bases from J, the junction contained 9 bases not matched to a gene. Sequences were derived from peripheral blood, sampled on day 0 of AZD1222 vaccination. The receptor was derived from an adult in good health. V usage is TRBV11-2 and J usage is TRBJ2-1, with 8 bases lining up with TRBD2. The CDR3: CASTPPGGEYNEQFF. Here the CDR3 DNA reads TGTGCCAGCACCCCTCCGGGGGGGGAGTACAATGAGCAGTTCTTC.